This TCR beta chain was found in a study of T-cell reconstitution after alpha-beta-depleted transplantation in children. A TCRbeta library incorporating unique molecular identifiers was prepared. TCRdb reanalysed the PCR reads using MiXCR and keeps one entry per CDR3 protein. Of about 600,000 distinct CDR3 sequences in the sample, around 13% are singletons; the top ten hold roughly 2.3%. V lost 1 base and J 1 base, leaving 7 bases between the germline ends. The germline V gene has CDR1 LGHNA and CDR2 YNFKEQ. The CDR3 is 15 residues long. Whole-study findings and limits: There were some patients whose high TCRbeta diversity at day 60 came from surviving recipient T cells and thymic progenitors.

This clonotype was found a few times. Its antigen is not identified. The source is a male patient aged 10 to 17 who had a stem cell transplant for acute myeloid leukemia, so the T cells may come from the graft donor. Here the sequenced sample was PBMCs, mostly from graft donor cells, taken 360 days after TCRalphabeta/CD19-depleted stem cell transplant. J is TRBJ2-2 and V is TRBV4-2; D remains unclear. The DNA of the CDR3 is TGTGCCAGCAGCCAAGTAGCAGGGAACACCGGGGAGCTGTTTTTT. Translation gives CASSQVAGNTGELFF.